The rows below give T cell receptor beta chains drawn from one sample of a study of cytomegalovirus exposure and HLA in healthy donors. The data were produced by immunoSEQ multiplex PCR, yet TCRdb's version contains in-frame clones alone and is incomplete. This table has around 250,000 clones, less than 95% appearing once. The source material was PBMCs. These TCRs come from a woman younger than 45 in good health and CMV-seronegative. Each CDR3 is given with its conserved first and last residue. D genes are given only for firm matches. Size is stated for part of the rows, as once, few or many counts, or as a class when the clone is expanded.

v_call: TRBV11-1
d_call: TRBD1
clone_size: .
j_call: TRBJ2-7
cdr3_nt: TGTGCCAGCAGCCCGGGACAGGGGTACGAGCAGTACTTC
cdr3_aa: CASSPGQGYEQYF

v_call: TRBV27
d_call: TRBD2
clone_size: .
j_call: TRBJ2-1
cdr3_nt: TGTGCCAGCAGCTGGGGGAGCGGGATCTACAATGAGCAGTTCTTC
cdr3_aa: CASSWGSGIYNEQFF

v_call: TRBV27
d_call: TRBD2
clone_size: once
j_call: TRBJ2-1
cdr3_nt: TGTGCCAGCAGTACTAGCGCCCACAATGAGCAGTTCTTC
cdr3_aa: CASSTSAHNEQFF

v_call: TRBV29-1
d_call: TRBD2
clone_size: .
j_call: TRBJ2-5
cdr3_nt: TGCAGCGTTGGGACTAGCGGGACGGAGACCCAGTACTTC
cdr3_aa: CSVGTSGTETQYF

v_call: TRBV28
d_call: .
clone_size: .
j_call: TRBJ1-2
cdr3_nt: TGTGCCAGCAGTCCGGCGCCGGGGGGAAATGGCTACACCTTC
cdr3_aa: CASSPAPGGNGYTF

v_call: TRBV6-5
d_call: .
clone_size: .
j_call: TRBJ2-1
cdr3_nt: TGTGCCAGCAGTCTAATCGGGAGCTCCTACAATGAGCAGTTCTTC
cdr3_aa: CASSLIGSSYNEQFF

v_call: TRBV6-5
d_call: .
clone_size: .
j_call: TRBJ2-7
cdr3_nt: TGTGCCAGCAGTTACGAACGGGGGTACGAGCAGTACTTC
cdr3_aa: CASSYERGYEQYF

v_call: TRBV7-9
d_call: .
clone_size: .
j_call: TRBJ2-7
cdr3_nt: TGTGCCAGCAGCTTAGCGTGGGCAGGATGGGAGCAGTACTTC
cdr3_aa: CASSLAWAGWEQYF

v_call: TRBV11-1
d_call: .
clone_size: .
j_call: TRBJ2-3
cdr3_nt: TGTGCCAGCAGCCGCCTGGGTGCGGGATCGGTAACAGATACGCAGTATTTT
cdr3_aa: CASSRLGAGSVTDTQYF

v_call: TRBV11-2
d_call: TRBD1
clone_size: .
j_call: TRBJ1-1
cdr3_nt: TGTGCCAGCAGCTTATTACAGGGGAAGTACGCTGAAGCTTTCTTT
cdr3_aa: CASSLLQGKYAEAFF

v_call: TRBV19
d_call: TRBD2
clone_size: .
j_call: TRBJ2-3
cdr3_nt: TGTGCCAGTAGTTCACAAGCGGGAACCTTCACAGATACGCAGTATTTT
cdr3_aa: CASSSQAGTFTDTQYF

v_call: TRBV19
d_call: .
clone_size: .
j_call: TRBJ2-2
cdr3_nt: TGTGCCAGTAGTATAGCCCCCGGGGAGCTGTTTTTT
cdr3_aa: CASSIAPGELFF

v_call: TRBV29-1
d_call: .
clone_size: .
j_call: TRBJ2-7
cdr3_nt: TGCAGCGCCCTGGGCGGCGATTACAAATACGAGCAGTACTTC
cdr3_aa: CSALGGDYKYEQYF

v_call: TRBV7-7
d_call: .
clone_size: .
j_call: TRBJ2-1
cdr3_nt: TGTGCCAGCAGCCTCGGACTAGGGACATACAATGAGCAGTTCTTC
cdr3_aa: CASSLGLGTYNEQFF

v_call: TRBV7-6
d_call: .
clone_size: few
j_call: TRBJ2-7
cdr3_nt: TGTGCCAGCAGATACCGGGACTCCCTCTCCTACGAGCAGTACTTC
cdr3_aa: CASRYRDSLSYEQYF

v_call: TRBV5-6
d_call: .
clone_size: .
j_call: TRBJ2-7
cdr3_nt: TGTGCCAGCAGCTCAGCAGGAATCTACGAGCAGTACTTC
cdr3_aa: CASSSAGIYEQYF

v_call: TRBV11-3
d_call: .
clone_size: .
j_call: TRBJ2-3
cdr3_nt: TGTGCCAGCAGCTTAGGGGCGGATTCCACAGATACGCAGTATTTT
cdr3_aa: CASSLGADSTDTQYF

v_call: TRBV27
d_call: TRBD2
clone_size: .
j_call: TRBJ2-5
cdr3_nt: TGTGCCAGCAGTTCGGGACTAGCATGGGAGACCCAGTACTTC
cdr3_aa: CASSSGLAWETQYF

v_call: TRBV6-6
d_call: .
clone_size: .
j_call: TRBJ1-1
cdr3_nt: TGTGCCAGCAACCAGGCTACTGAAGCTTTCTTT
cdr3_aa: CASNQATEAFF

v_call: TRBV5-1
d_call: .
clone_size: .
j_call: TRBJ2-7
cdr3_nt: TGCGCCAGCAGCTACGGGGGCGAGCAGTACTTC
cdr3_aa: CASSYGGEQYF